This T cell receptor (beta chain) appears in the sequencing data of a study of spatial heterogeneity in lung cancer. Study-wide findings and caveats: Circulating ubiquitous expanded tumor TCRs were observed more frequently at resection than at follow-up.

Unique molecular identifiers, one per molecule, were present on every TCR cDNA molecule. One entry per CDR3 protein, called by TCRdb with MiXCR from the 5' RACE reads. The data show tens of thousands of distinct CDR3 sequences, about 4.5% seen once. Time point indicated: sample taken at primary tumor resection. Whole RNA from tumor, nontumor lung or frozen PBMC was sequenced unsorted. The donor population consisted of just over 70 patients with untreated, early-stage non-small cell lung cancer. The CDR3 sequence is 13 residues long. Germline lookup yields CDR1 SNHLY and CDR2 FYNNEI. Trimming removed 8 bases at V and 8 bases at J, with 16 bases between. This clonotype came up a few times. Its target is unknown.

The material was PBMCs, obtained at surgery. This chain links TRBV2 with TRBJ2-1; D not resolved. This sequence originates from a male donor with early-stage non-small cell lung cancer. CDR3 protein: CASLSLGSHEQFF. In DNA form, the CDR3 reads TGTGCCAGCCTGAGCCTGGGATCCCATGAGCAGTTCTTC.